A selection of T cell receptor beta chains follows, all from one sample in a study of cytomegalovirus exposure and HLA in healthy donors. The table came from immunoSEQ multiplex PCR; TCRdb's copy has only in-frame clones and leaves some out. The table includes some 290,000 clones, approximately 91% detected once. The sample comprised PBMCs. These TCRs come from a man aged 25-45 years in good health and CMV-seronegative. CDR3s include the opening cysteine and the closing phenylalanine or tryptophan. Fields, in order: V gene, D gene, clone size, J gene, CDR3 DNA, CDR3 protein. The D gene is left open where the match is weak. Size is omitted from some rows. Given values are once, few, many or a class for expanded clones.

TRBV10-3	-	-	TRBJ2-3	TGTGCCATCAGTGTAGATGAGGAGGATACGCAGTATTTT	CAISVDEEDTQYF
TRBV14	TRBD2	once	TRBJ2-3	TGTGCCAGCAAGAGTACTTTTCCTAGCGGGGGCACAGATACGCAGTATTTT	CASKSTFPSGGTDTQYF
TRBV9	-	-	TRBJ2-1	TGTGCCAGCAGCGGTAGCGAGAGGGCCTACAATGAGCAGTTCTTC	CASSGSERAYNEQFF
TRBV4-2	TRBD1	-	TRBJ1-1	TGTGCCAGCAGCCACCTCAACAGGGGTCCTGAAGCTTTCTTT	CASSHLNRGPEAFF
TRBV5-1	TRBD1	-	TRBJ2-7	TGCGCCAGCAGCGCGAGACAGGGATTTGACGAGCAGTACTTC	CASSARQGFDEQYF
TRBV19	TRBD1	-	TRBJ1-1	TGTGCCAGTAGTTTGGGACAGCAGGACACTGAAGCTTTCTTT	CASSLGQQDTEAFF
TRBV18	-	-	TRBJ2-1	TGTGCCAGCTCACCCCTCTTAGGGGGGGCCCTGGTCTATGAGCAGTTCTTC	CASSPLLGGALVYEQFF
TRBV4-1	TRBD1	-	TRBJ1-2	TGCGCCAGCAGTCAAGCCCGACGGGGACAGGTCTACGGCTACACCTTC	CASSQARRGQVYGYTF
TRBV7-2	-	few	TRBJ1-5	TGTGCCAGCAGTCGGGACACCATACGCAATCAGCCCCAGCATTTT	CASSRDTIRNQPQHF
TRBV5-8	-	-	TRBJ2-3	TGTGCCAGCAGCAGGGCCGGGATCGGCCCCAGGGATACGCAGTATTTT	CASSRAGIGPRDTQYF
TRBV7-9	-	few	TRBJ2-7	TGTGCCAGCAGCACCAGACAATACGAGCAGTACTTC	CASSTRQYEQYF
TRBV4-3	TRBD1	few	TRBJ2-7	TGCGCCAGCAGCCAGGACCGACAGGGGGCCTACGAGCAGTACTTC	CASSQDRQGAYEQYF
TRBV9	TRBD2	-	TRBJ2-1	TGTGCCAGCAGCCCCAGCGGGGGGGCGTACAATGAGCAGTTCTTC	CASSPSGGAYNEQFF
TRBV11-2	-	-	TRBJ1-1	TGTGCCAGCAGCCCTCTGGGGGGGTCGAACACTGAAGCTTTCTTT	CASSPLGGSNTEAFF
TRBV19	TRBD1	-	TRBJ2-7	TGTGCCAGTAGTACTCGGACAGGGGTCTCCTACGAGCAGTACTTC	CASSTRTGVSYEQYF
TRBV4-2	-	-	TRBJ1-1	TGTGCCAGCAGCCAAGAATCGACAGTTGAAGCTTTCTTT	CASSQESTVEAFF
TRBV4-3	-	-	TRBJ1-6	TGCGCCAGCAATACAGGGAGAGGAGATAATTCACCCCTCCACTTT	CASNTGRGDNSPLHF
TRBV19	-	-	TRBJ1-5	TGTGCCAGTAGTGGATACAGGATACAGCCCCAGCATTTT	CASSGYRIQPQHF
TRBV7-2	TRBD1	-	TRBJ2-7	TGTGCCAGCAGCCCACAACCGGGACAGATCTACGAGCAGTACTTC	CASSPQPGQIYEQYF
TRBV9	-	-	TRBJ2-5	TGTGCCAGCAGCGTAGGAGTGAGTGGCCCAGGCGAGACCCAGTACTTC	CASSVGVSGPGETQYF
TRBV4-3	-	-	TRBJ1-1	TGCGCCAGCAGCCAAGATAGGTCCAGGGGAACTTTCTTT	CASSQDRSRGTFF
TRBV6-6	TRBD1	-	TRBJ1-2	TGTGCCAGCAGTTGGGGACAGACTAACATCTATGGCTACACCTTC	CASSWGQTNIYGYTF
TRBV29-1	TRBD1	-	TRBJ2-3	TGCAGCGTTGAAGAGGTAACAGGGGTTTGGCAGTATTTT	CSVEEVTGVWQYF
TRBV19	-	-	TRBJ2-7	TGTGCCAGTAGCGGAACAGGGGCGGGATACGAGCAGTACTTC	CASSGTGAGYEQYF
TRBV18	-	-	TRBJ1-1	TGTGCCAGCTCACCACTAGCAGATCGGGACACTGAAGCTTTCTTT	CASSPLADRDTEAFF
TRBV2	TRBD1	-	TRBJ1-2	TGTGCCAGCAGGACAGGGCCCGCTAACTATGGCTACACCTTC	CASRTGPANYGYTF
TRBV6-4	TRBD2	-	TRBJ2-3	TGTGCCAGCAGTCCATCGGCTAGCGGGGGCACAGATACGCAGTATTTT	CASSPSASGGTDTQYF
TRBV7-9	TRBD1	-	TRBJ2-7	TGTGCCAGCAGCTTAAGCGGACAGGTAAACTACGAGCAGTACTTC	CASSLSGQVNYEQYF
TRBV5-1	TRBD1	-	TRBJ2-2	TGCGCCAGCAGCTACTACCAGGGGGCAAACACCGGGGAGCTGTTTTTT	CASSYYQGANTGELFF
TRBV5-6	-	-	TRBJ2-1	TGTGCCAGCACCCGCCGATACAGGGCTTACAATGAGCAGTTCTTC	CASTRRYRAYNEQFF
TRBV4-1	TRBD1	-	TRBJ2-7	TGCGCCAGCAGCTCCCGACACGAACCGGGACAGGGGACCTACGAGCAGTACTTC	CASSSRHEPGQGTYEQYF
TRBV5-6	-	-	TRBJ1-5	TGTGCCAGCAGTTCCCACGAGGGCCTGCTGGGCAATCAGCCCCAGCATTTT	CASSSHEGLLGNQPQHF
TRBV18	-	once	TRBJ2-7	TGTGCCAGCTCACCTCCCGGTTTGGAGCAGTACTTC	CASSPPGLEQYF
TRBV30	-	-	TRBJ1-2	TGTGCCTGGAGTGTGCGGAGATCTAACTATGGCTACACCTTC	CAWSVRRSNYGYTF
TRBV11-2	TRBD1	-	TRBJ1-1	TGTGCCAGCAGCTTAGATCTGACAGGGTTGGACACTGAAGCTTTCTTT	CASSLDLTGLDTEAFF
TRBV6-5	-	-	TRBJ1-6	TGTGCCAGCAGTTTGGGGGGTCCCCCATTTAATTCACCCCTCCACTTT	CASSLGGPPFNSPLHF
TRBV5-1	TRBD2	-	TRBJ2-7	TGCGCCAGCAGTAGGACTAGCGATGGGAGATACGAGCAGTACTTC	CASSRTSDGRYEQYF
TRBV4-1	TRBD1	-	TRBJ2-1	TGCGCCAGCAGCCAAGGACCACAGGGGGGTTCCCTTAGCAATGAGCAGTTCTTC	CASSQGPQGGSLSNEQFF
TRBV27	-	-	TRBJ2-7	TGTGCCAGCAGTTTGAGTAGCGGCAGGTTCGACGAGCAGTACTTC	CASSLSSGRFDEQYF
TRBV29-1	TRBD2	-	TRBJ2-5	TGCAGCTTCCTACTAGCGGGGGGCCTAATTCAAGAGACCCAGTACTTC	CSFLLAGGLIQETQYF
TRBV4-3	-	-	TRBJ2-2	TGCGCCAGCAGCCAGTTCCAACTTACCGGGGAGCTGTTTTTT	CASSQFQLTGELFF
TRBV25-1	TRBD1	once	TRBJ1-2	TGTGCCAGCAGTGAATTCACAGGGGATTGGTATGGCTACACCTTC	CASSEFTGDWYGYTF
TRBV29-1	TRBD1	-	TRBJ2-7	TGCAGCGTTGATACAGGGACAGGGTCCTACGAGCAGTACTTC	CSVDTGTGSYEQYF
TRBV4-3	-	-	TRBJ2-2	TGCGCCAGCAGCCAGCTAGAGAACACCGGGGAGCTGTTTTTT	CASSQLENTGELFF
TRBV2	-	-	TRBJ1-5	TGTGCCAGCAGTGACCTAGACAGACTTGGGCAGCCCCAGCATTTT	CASSDLDRLGQPQHF
TRBV5-1	TRBD1	-	TRBJ2-1	TGCGCCAGCAGCCCCTTACCGACAGGGGGCAAAAATGAGCAGTTCTTC	CASSPLPTGGKNEQFF
TRBV9	-	once	TRBJ1-3	TGTGCCAGCAGCGGCGAAACCTCTGGAAACACCATATATTTT	CASSGETSGNTIYF
TRBV18	-	-	TRBJ2-1	TGTGCCAGCTCACCGGTCGGGTACAATGAGCAGTTCTTC	CASSPVGYNEQFF
TRBV5-6	TRBD1	-	TRBJ1-1	TGTGCCAGCAGCTGGGGGACAGGGGACGCTGAAGCTTTCTTT	CASSWGTGDAEAFF
TRBV5-1	-	once	TRBJ2-5	TGCGCCAGCAGCTGGGTCCAGACTAGGCAAGAGACCCAGTACTTC	CASSWVQTRQETQYF
TRBV10-1	-	-	TRBJ1-6	TGCGCCAGCAGTGGACAGGCTAATTCACCCCTCCACTTT	CASSGQANSPLHF
TRBV5-6	-	-	TRBJ1-5	TGTGCCAGCAGCCCCTCAGGGGATTATAGCAATCAGCCCCAGCATTTT	CASSPSGDYSNQPQHF
TRBV4-3	-	-	TRBJ1-6	TGCGCCAGCAGCCAACAGGGGTCACCCCTCCACTTT	CASSQQGSPLHF
TRBV27	TRBD1	-	TRBJ1-1	TGTGCCAGCAGTTGGAGACAGGGGGCCTTTAACACTGAAGCTTTCTTT	CASSWRQGAFNTEAFF